These T cell receptor beta chains were read from a single sample in a study of PD-1 blockade in classical Hodgkin lymphoma. Using immunoSEQ multiplex PCR, the repertoire was profiled, and TCRdb retains in-frame clones only, with some absent. The sample gives roughly 70,000 clones, about 64% of which show up once; approximately 8.4% is in the top ten. The sample here was peripheral blood mononuclear cells (PBMCs), taken before the second cycle of nivolumab. These receptors came from a human donor with classical Hodgkin lymphoma. Both conserved end residues are part of each CDR3. Fields, in order: clone size, J gene, D gene, V gene, CDR3 DNA, CDR3 protein. D genes are given only for firm matches. Rows give clone size only sometimes, using once, few, many, or a class for an expanded clone.

clone size: many
J gene: TRBJ2-3
D gene: NA
V gene: TRBV30
CDR3 DNA: TGTGCCTGGAGTGTACTCCTTCAAGATACGCAGTATTTT
CDR3 protein: CAWSVLLQDTQYF

clone size: NA
J gene: TRBJ2-3
D gene: NA
V gene: TRBV2
CDR3 DNA: TGTGCCAGCAATAGGGGCCCCGATACGCAGTATTTT
CDR3 protein: CASNRGPDTQYF

clone size: many
J gene: TRBJ1-5
D gene: NA
V gene: TRBV2
CDR3 DNA: TGTGCCAGCAGTAACGATGGCAATCAGCCCCAGCATTTT
CDR3 protein: CASSNDGNQPQHF

clone size: NA
J gene: TRBJ2-7
D gene: NA
V gene: TRBV4-2
CDR3 DNA: TGTGCCAGCAGCCAAGAGGACCCAATGGGACTTCCAATCTACGAGCAGTACTTC
CDR3 protein: CASSQEDPMGLPIYEQYF

clone size: NA
J gene: TRBJ1-1
D gene: NA
V gene: TRBV6-5
CDR3 DNA: TGTGCCAGCAGTTACAACGTTAACACTGAAGCTTTCTTT
CDR3 protein: CASSYNVNTEAFF

clone size: NA
J gene: TRBJ1-2
D gene: NA
V gene: TRBV7-2
CDR3 DNA: TGTGCCAGCAGCCCCCTTAGGACGGGCTATGGCTACACCTTC
CDR3 protein: CASSPLRTGYGYTF

clone size: NA
J gene: TRBJ2-7
D gene: NA
V gene: TRBV7-3
CDR3 DNA: TGTGCCAGCAGCTTACTTGCGGGTTCCTACGAGCAGTACTTC
CDR3 protein: CASSLLAGSYEQYF

clone size: NA
J gene: TRBJ2-6
D gene: NA
V gene: TRBV9
CDR3 DNA: TGTGCCAGCAGTTTATACAGTTCAGGGGCCAACGTCCTGACTTTC
CDR3 protein: CASSLYSSGANVLTF

clone size: NA
J gene: TRBJ1-2
D gene: NA
V gene: TRBV9
CDR3 DNA: TGTGCCAGCAGCGTAAGTGGCGGGAGTAACTATGGCTACACCTTC
CDR3 protein: CASSVSGGSNYGYTF

clone size: NA
J gene: TRBJ2-7
D gene: TRBD2
V gene: TRBV5-4
CDR3 DNA: TGTGCCAGCAGCTCGACGATCGGGACTAGCACCTACGAGCAGTACTTC
CDR3 protein: CASSSTIGTSTYEQYF

clone size: NA
J gene: TRBJ2-1
D gene: NA
V gene: TRBV10-3
CDR3 DNA: TGTGCCATCACCAGGGCTAATGAGCAGTTCTTC
CDR3 protein: CAITRANEQFF

clone size: NA
J gene: TRBJ2-2
D gene: NA
V gene: TRBV5-6
CDR3 DNA: TGTGCCAGCAGCTTGGTTGGTAGTCGGGCCGGGGAGCTGTTTTTT
CDR3 protein: CASSLVGSRAGELFF